A single sample is the source of the 16 T cell receptor beta chains below, sequenced in a study of Ad26.COV2.S vaccination and SARS-CoV-2 variants. The protocol was immunoSEQ multiplex PCR, while the TCRdb copy is restricted to in-frame clones and leaves out a portion. The table lists approximately 150,000 clones, roughly 90% of them singletons. Material: peripheral blood, obtained after recovery from COVID-19. The receptors shown here come from a human donor who had recovered from COVID-19.

The J gene is TRBJ1-1, the V gene TRBV6-2 or TRBV6-3; no clear D. The CDR3 has 13 residues. The V gene's germline CDR1 is MNHEY and CDR2 SVGEGT. V was pared by 6 bases and J by 1 base, with 9 bases between. The CDR3 sequence is CASSDLENTEAFF. The CDR3 nucleotides are TGTGCCAGCAGCGACTTGGAGAACACTGAAGCTTTCTTT.

On this clone: This specimen includes other DNA sequences encoding the same CDR3. V and J are TRBV18 and TRBJ2-5; no clear D. V lost 0 bases, J lost 1 base, and 3 bases lay in between. This CDR3 spans 13 amino acids. Germline CDR1 and CDR2: KGHSH and LQKENI. The CDR3 coding sequence is TGTGCCAGCTCACCACCGAGCCAAGAGACCCAGTACTTC. It yields the protein CASSPPSQETQYF.

This clone has just a few counts. V gene TRBV3-1 (or the pseudogene TRBV3-2) combines with J gene TRBJ1-4; 9 bases are a match to TRBD1. The CDR3 spans 17 residues. Germline V gives CDR1 LGHDT, CDR2 YNNKEL (reference sequence). The ends lost 4 bases at V and 7 bases at J; junction bases unmatched: 13. The CDR3 DNA sequence: TGTGCCAGCAGCCCCCAGGGGTCGTGGGACAGGGCTGAAAAACTGTTTTTT. This sequence encodes CASSPQGSWDRAEKLFF.

This clone has only a few counts. The chain employs TRBV27 and TRBJ1-5; D remains ambiguous. The CDR3 runs 13 residues. The V gene's germline CDR1 is MNHEY and CDR2 SMNVEV (reference sequence). The V end was cut by 4 bases, the J end by 4 bases, with 8 bases between. CDR3: CASSWAQNQPQHF. The CDR3 DNA reads TGTGCCAGCAGTTGGGCCCAGAATCAGCCCCAGCATTTT.

This clone appeared a single time. DNA for the CDR3: TGTGCCAGCAGTTCAGACAGGGGGAGTGAAGCTTTCTTT. Protein product: CASSSDRGSEAFF. V and J are TRBV11-2 and TRBJ1-1; 9 bases agree with TRBD1. The ends lost 6 bases at V and 7 bases at J; junction bases unmatched: 6. Germline lookup yields CDR1 SGHAT and CDR2 FQNNGV. This CDR3 is 13 amino acids long.

CDR3 sequence: CSVEGAGRVGTQYF. The CDR3 DNA reads as TGCAGCGTTGAAGGTGCGGGCAGGGTGGGGACCCAGTACTTC. The chain employs TRBV29-1 and TRBJ2-5; the D gene could be TRBD1 or TRBD2 (5 bases each). This CDR3 has 14 residues. Deletions cut 1 base from V and 7 bases from J, with 16 bases between. Germline CDR1 is SQVTM and CDR2 is ANQGSEA.

This chain uses TRBV2 with TRBJ2-2; D unresolved. The germline V and J ends were trimmed by 6 bases and 4 bases, with 12 bases remaining between them. Germline V gene lookup returns CDR1 SNHLY and CDR2 FYNNEI. The CDR3 consists of 14 residues. The CDR3 nucleotides read TGTGCCAGCAGCCTCGACTCTCTCACCGGGGAGCTGTTTTTT. Its protein is CASSLDSLTGELFF.

The chain carries TRBV18 and TRBJ2-7; TRBD1 matches 10 bases. The CDR3 runs to 13 residues. Germline V gene data show CDR1 as KGHSH and CDR2 as LQKENI. V shed 4 bases and J 5 bases; nucleotides not matched to a gene: 2. CDR3 sequence (DNA): TGTGCCAGCTCACGAGGACAGGGGGACGAGCAGTACTTC. The encoded protein is CASSRGQGDEQYF.

The V call is TRBV5-4, the J call TRBJ2-1; tentative D call: TRBD1 (6 bases). Germline loops: CDR1 SGHNT, CDR2 YYREEE (reference sequence). The CDR3 sequence is 12 residues long. Trimming removed 4 bases from V and 10 bases from J, with 12 bases in between. CDR3 DNA sequence: TGTGCCAGCAGCAAGGCAGGGGACGAGCAGTTCTTC. It codes for CASSKAGDEQFF. The full variable domain, with the rest looked up from reference TRBV5-4 and TRBJ2-1, is ETGVTQSPTHLIKTRGQQVTLRCSSQSGHNTVSWYQQALGQGPQFIFQYYREEENGRGNFPPRFSGLQFPNYSSELNVNALELDDSALYLCASSKAGDEQFFGPGTRLTVL.

The rearrangement uses TRBV4-1 and TRBJ1-3; D unclear. The germline CDR1 and CDR2 sequences are MGHRA and YSYEKL. Trimming stripped 3 bases from V and 4 bases from J, with 10 bases between. The CDR3 has 14 amino acids. The CDR3 DNA follows: TGCGCCAGCAGCCAGTGGGTGCCGGGAAACACCATATATTTT. It encodes CASSQWVPGNTIYF.

This rearrangement joins TRBV18 to TRBJ2-3; D not resolved. This CDR3 region has 14 residues. V was cut by 5 bases and J by 2 bases, with 11 bases left in between. CDR1 is KGHSH and CDR2 is LQKENI in the germline V gene. This CDR3 reads CASSTYHLTDTQYF. The CDR3 DNA is TGTGCCAGCTCAACCTATCATCTCACAGATACGCAGTATTTT. The whole variable domain, filled in from reference TRBV18 and TRBJ2-3, reads NAGVMQNPRHLVRRRGQEARLRCSPMKGHSHVYWYRQLPEEGLKFMVYLQKENIIDESGMPKERFSAEFPKEGPSILRIQQVVRGDSAAYFCASSTYHLTDTQYFGPGTRLTVL.

The CDR3 protein is CSARLAGGLGQFF. The CDR3 bases are TGCAGCGCAAGACTAGCGGGGGGACTTGGGCAGTTCTTC. The gene calls are TRBV29-1 and TRBJ2-1, with TRBD2 identical over 13 bases. The CDR3 is made up of 13 amino acids. V was clipped by 7 bases and J by 12 bases; unmatched bases: 9. Germline V gives CDR1 SQVTM, CDR2 ANQGSEA.

The chain carries TRBV7-9 and TRBJ2-2, with 7 bases aligning to TRBD2. Germline trimming cut 3 bases from V and 6 bases from J; bases unmatched to any gene: 1. This CDR3 is built from 13 residues. From germline, CDR1 is SEHNR and CDR2 FQNEAQ (reference sequence). CDR3 in DNA: TGTGCCAGCAGCTTGGGGGGGGCCGGGGAGCTGTTTTTT. Encoded protein: CASSLGGAGELFF. Combining the CDR3 with reference TRBV7-9 and TRBJ2-2 gives the whole variable domain DTGVSQNPRHKITKRGQNVTFRCDPISEHNRLYWYRQTLGQGPEFLTYFQNEAQLEKSRLLSDRFSAERPKGSFSTLEIQRTEQGDSAMYLCASSLGGAGELFFGEGSRLTVL.

The rearrangement joins TRBV28 to TRBJ1-6; 9 bases align to TRBD1. The germline gives CDR1 MDHEN, CDR2 SYDVKM. The trim removed 8 bases at V and 0 bases at J, leaving 20 bases unmatched. This CDR3 contains 21 residues. In DNA form, the CDR3 reads TGTGCCAGCCGGGGGGGACAGGGAATAACTTTCTTGAGCTCCTATAATTCACCCCTCCACTTT. Its protein is CASRGGQGITFLSSYNSPLHF. The whole variable domain, filled in from reference TRBV28 and TRBJ1-6, reads DVKVTQSSRYLVKRTGEKVFLECVQDMDHENMFWYRQDPGLGLRLIYFSYDVKMKEKGDIPEGYSVSREKKERFSLILESASTNQTSMYLCASRGGQGITFLSSYNSPLHFGNGTRLTVT.

This clone was counted once. V is TRBV5-5 and J is TRBJ2-7; possibly TRBD1 for D (5 bases). The CDR3 consists of 14 residues. Germline loops: CDR1 SGHKS, CDR2 YYEKEE (reference sequence). The V gene lost 2 bases and the J gene lost 1 base, with 10 bases spanning the gap. The CDR3 region is CASSFSSGSYEQYF. The CDR3 nucleotides are TGTGCCAGCAGCTTTTCTTCAGGGTCCTACGAGCAGTACTTC.

The chain is built from TRBV5-1 and TRBJ2-1; possible D gene TRBD2, 6 bases. CDR1 and CDR2 (germline): SGHRS, YFSETQ. Trimming cost V 4 bases and J 2 bases, with 19 bases left between them. The length of the CDR3 is 17 residues. CDR3 sequence: CASSPGTRGRAYNEQFF. CDR3 sequence (DNA): TGCGCCAGCAGCCCAGGGACGCGGGGCCGAGCCTACAATGAGCAGTTCTTC.